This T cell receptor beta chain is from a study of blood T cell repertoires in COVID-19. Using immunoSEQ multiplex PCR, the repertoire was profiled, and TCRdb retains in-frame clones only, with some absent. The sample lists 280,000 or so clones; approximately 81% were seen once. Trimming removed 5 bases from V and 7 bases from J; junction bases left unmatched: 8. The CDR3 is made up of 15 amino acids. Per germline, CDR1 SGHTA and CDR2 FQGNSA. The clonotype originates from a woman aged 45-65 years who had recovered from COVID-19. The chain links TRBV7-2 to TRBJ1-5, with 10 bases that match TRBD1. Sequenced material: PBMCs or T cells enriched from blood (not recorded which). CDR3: CASSTLTGGLQPQHF. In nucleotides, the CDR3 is TGTGCCAGCAGCACTCTGACAGGGGGCTTACAGCCCCAGCATTTT.